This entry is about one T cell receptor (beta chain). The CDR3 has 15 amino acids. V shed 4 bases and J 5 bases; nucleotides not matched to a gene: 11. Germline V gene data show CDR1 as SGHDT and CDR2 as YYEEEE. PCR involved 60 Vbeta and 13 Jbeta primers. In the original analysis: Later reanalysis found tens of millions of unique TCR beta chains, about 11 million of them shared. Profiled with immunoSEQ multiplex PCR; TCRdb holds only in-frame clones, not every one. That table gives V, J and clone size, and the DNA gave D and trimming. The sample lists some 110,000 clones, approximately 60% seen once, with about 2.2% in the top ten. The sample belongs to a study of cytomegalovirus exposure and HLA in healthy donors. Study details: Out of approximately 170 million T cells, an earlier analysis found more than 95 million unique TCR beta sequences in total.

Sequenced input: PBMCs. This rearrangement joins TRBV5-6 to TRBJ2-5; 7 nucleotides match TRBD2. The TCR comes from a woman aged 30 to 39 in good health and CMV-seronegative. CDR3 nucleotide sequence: TGTGCCAGCAGCGTAATCGGCGGGAGTAAGGAGACCCAGTACTTC. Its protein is CASSVIGGSKETQYF.